The count of the clone carrying this T cell receptor (beta chain) is one. Its specificity is not known. The protocol was immunoSEQ multiplex PCR, while the TCRdb copy is restricted to in-frame clones and leaves out a portion. The sample shows over 75,000 clones, roughly 87% of them seen only once. This entry comes from a study of OX40 agonist ivuxolimab in advanced cancers. Study information: People in dose escalation had one of these cancers: hepatocellular carcinoma, melanoma, renal cell or head and neck cancer. Study findings and constraints: Doses of 0.1 to 3.0 mg/kg were accompanied by clonal expansion of CD4+ and CD8+ blood T cells by week 6. Compared with others, partial responders at 0.1-3.0 mg/kg displayed clonal expansion among the lowest.

V was shortened by 1 base and J by 4 bases, with 19 bases between the two germline ends. The CDR3 totals 18 residues. Germline lookup yields CDR1 SGHDN and CDR2 FVKESK. This material consisted of CD4+ or CD8+ T cells sorted from blood, taken in a trial of the OX40 agonist ivuxolimab. This receptor was taken from an adult with an advanced solid tumor such as melanoma, head and neck, liver or kidney cancer. The rearrangement joins TRBV14 to TRBJ2-2; no clear D. The CDR3 bases are TGTGCCAGCAGCCAAGTTGGTCCAGTGCACTTTGGCACCGGGGAGCTGTTTTTT. Amino acid sequence: CASSQVGPVHFGTGELFF.